One and the same sample provided the 16 T cell receptor beta chains below, sequenced in a study of identical twins. One entry per CDR3 protein results from TCRdb running MiXCR on the 5' RACE reads. The sample consists of around 960,000 distinct CDR3 sequences, roughly an eighth of them appearing once. The same specimen was also included in a second study, on yellow fever vaccine responses in identical twins.

The material sequenced was PBMCs. All receptors derive from a woman younger than 35 in good health.

This clonotype appeared a few times. The rearrangement joins TRBV6-2 or TRBV6-3 to TRBJ2-3; 12 nucleotides match TRBD1. V lost 0 bases to trimming and J lost 5 bases; unmatched junction nucleotides: 18. Germline assignment: CDR1 MNHEY and CDR2 SVGEGT. The CDR3 runs 21 residues. CDR3 coding DNA: TGTGCCAGCAGTTACTCGAGCGATATGTACCCGGGACAGGGGGCTGGAGATACGCAGTATTTT. Its translation: CASSYSSDMYPGQGAGDTQYF.

This clonotype was detected only a few times. CDR3 sequence (DNA): TGTGCCAGCAGCTCAAGGAGTGGGAACACTGAAGCTTTCTTT. Its protein is CASSSRSGNTEAFF. J is TRBJ1-1 and V is TRBV11-3; D ambiguous. Germline lookup yields CDR1 SGHNT and CDR2 YENEEA. The CDR3 is 14 amino acids. The germline V and J ends were trimmed by 4 bases and 1 base, with 10 bases remaining between them. Based on the CDR3 plus reference TRBV11-3 and TRBJ1-1, the full variable domain is EAGVVQSPRYKIIEKKQPVAFWCNPISGHNTLYWYLQNLGQGPELLIRYENEEAVDDSQLPKDRFSAERLKGVDSTLKIQPAELGDSAVYLCASSSRSGNTEAFFGQGTRLTVV.

This clonotype occurred a few times. The chain uses TRBV20-1 and TRBJ2-5; 7 bases are shared with TRBD2. Per the germline V gene, CDR1 is DFQATT and CDR2 is SNEGSKA (reference sequence). The length of the CDR3 is 13 residues. The V segment lost 6 bases and the J segment 5 bases; nucleotides outside the gene matches: 9. CDR3 in DNA: TGCAGTGCCCCCCTAGCGGTTCCGGAGACCCAGTACTTC. Its translation is CSAPLAVPETQYF.

This chain uses TRBV20-1 with TRBJ2-7; 10 bases fit TRBD2. In germline, CDR1 is DFQATT, CDR2 SNEGSKA (reference sequence). The J segment lost 3 bases and the V segment lost 0 bases, leaving 8 bases of the junction unmatched. The CDR3 length is 16 residues. CDR3 nucleotides: TGCAGTGCTAGAGATGGGCTAGCGGGAGACCTCTACGAGCAGTACTTC. It yields the protein CSARDGLAGDLYEQYF.

This clonotype appeared a few times. The chain joins TRBV6-2 or TRBV6-3 to TRBJ2-3; no definite D call. Trimming removed 2 bases from V and 2 bases from J, with 8 bases in between. The CDR3 is 14 amino acids. Germline assignment: CDR1 MNHEY and CDR2 SVGEGT. DNA of the CDR3: TGTGCCAGCAGTTACGTCGGTACCACAGATACGCAGTATTTT. Its protein is CASSYVGTTDTQYF.

The genes are TRBV7-2 and TRBJ2-3; no reliable D call. Germline lookup yields CDR1 SGHTA and CDR2 FQGNSA. This CDR3 has 13 amino acids. V gave up 6 bases and J gave up 6 bases, with 13 bases separating them. The CDR3 DNA follows: TGTGCCAGCAGTAACCCAATGGCGGATACGCAGTATTTT. This gives the protein CASSNPMADTQYF.

This clonotype was seen more than once but under ten times. The chain couples TRBV29-1 to TRBJ2-1; D unclear. This CDR3 is 12 amino acids long. Germline values: CDR1 SQVTM, CDR2 ANQGSEA. The V end was cut by 8 bases, the J end by 1 base, with 9 bases between. CDR3 DNA: TGCAGCCAGAGTTTGTCCTACAATGAGCAGTTCTTC. As protein: CSQSLSYNEQFF.

The J gene is TRBJ2-1, the V gene TRBV5-5, with D possibly TRBD2 on 6 matching bases. The ends were cut back, 0 bases at V and 4 bases at J, with 11 bases in the middle. CDR1 and CDR2 from the germline V gene are SGHKS and YYEKEE (reference sequence). CDR3 length: 15 residues. The CDR3 region has the DNA TGTGCCAGCAGCTTGGACTACGGAGGGTACAATGAGCAGTTCTTC. Protein: CASSLDYGGYNEQFF. Full variable domain (remainder filled in from reference TRBV5-5 and TRBJ2-1): DAGVTQSPTHLIKTRGQQVTLRCSPISGHKSVSWYQQVLGQGPQFIFQYYEKEERGRGNFPDRFSARQFPNYSSELNVNALLLGDSALYLCASSLDYGGYNEQFFGPGTRLTVL.

This clonotype was detected only a few times. The chain uses TRBV2 and TRBJ1-5; D not certain. Germline CDR1 and CDR2: SNHLY and FYNNEI. The CDR3 is made up of 13 amino acids. Trimming stripped 6 bases from V and 7 bases from J, with 13 bases between. The chain's CDR3 is CASSPAGLQPQHF. The CDR3 DNA reads as TGTGCCAGCAGCCCTGCGGGTTTACAGCCCCAGCATTTT.

Here the CDR3 reads CASRAQGITGELFF. The CDR3 nucleotides read TGCGCCAGCAGGGCACAGGGGATTACCGGGGAGCTGTTTTTT. V gene TRBV5-1 combines with J gene TRBJ2-2; 7 bases agree with TRBD1. This CDR3 has 14 residues. Trimming at V came to 5 bases and at J to 5 bases, leaving 6 bases not matched to a gene. Per germline, CDR1 SGHRS and CDR2 YFSETQ.

The chain recombines TRBV6-5 with TRBJ1-2; D ambiguous. Deletions cut 2 bases from V and 3 bases from J, with 7 bases between. Germline CDR1 reads MNHEY; CDR2 reads SVGAGI. The CDR3 runs 13 residues. In DNA, the CDR3 is TGTGCCAGCAGTTACGGGGAGGACTATGGCTACACCTTC. The encoded protein is CASSYGEDYGYTF.

This clonotype has only a few counts. The chain is built from TRBV2 and TRBJ2-2; 9 bases line up with TRBD1. V lost 5 bases and J lost 6; bases outside the gene matches: 10. The germline V gene encodes CDR1 SNHLY and CDR2 FYNNEI. The CDR3 loop spans 16 amino acids. CDR3 protein: CASSQDRGSPPGELFF. The DNA of the CDR3 is TGTGCCAGCAGTCAAGACAGGGGGAGCCCCCCCGGGGAGCTGTTTTTT.

The chain joins TRBV29-1 to TRBJ2-1; D not certain. The V end lost 1 base, the J end lost 13 bases, and 8 bases lay between the germline ends. CDR1 and CDR2 from the germline V gene are SQVTM and ANQGSEA. This CDR3 comprises 10 residues. The CDR3 here is CSVEGQVQFF. The DNA of the CDR3 is TGCAGCGTTGAAGGGCAAGTCCAGTTCTTC.

The J gene is TRBJ2-7, the V gene TRBV5-1; TRBD1 agrees at 10 bases. The V gene end was trimmed by 4 bases and the J gene end by 6 bases; junction bases not matched to a gene: 10. This CDR3 contains 15 residues. Germline loops: CDR1 SGHRS, CDR2 YFSETQ. The CDR3 loop reads CASSGTGAMWAEQYF. CDR3 bases: TGCGCCAGCAGCGGGACAGGGGCCATGTGGGCCGAGCAGTACTTC.

This clonotype has just a few counts. The V and J genes are TRBV19 and TRBJ2-1; D gene uncertain. The germline V and J ends were trimmed by 2 bases and 4 bases, with 12 bases remaining between them. Germline V gene lookup returns CDR1 LNHDA and CDR2 SQIVND (reference sequence). This CDR3 spans 15 amino acids. CDR3 sequence: CASSIRSVIYNEQFF. The CDR3, as DNA: TGTGCCAGTAGTATAAGGTCCGTAATTTACAATGAGCAGTTCTTC.

This clonotype was found many times. The chain is built from TRBV5-5 and TRBJ1-5; possibly TRBD1 for D (5 bases). Trimming left V 0 bases short and J 3 bases short, with 13 bases between. Germline CDR1 reads SGHKS; CDR2 reads YYEKEE (reference sequence). The CDR3 is 16 residues long. In DNA form, the CDR3 reads TGTGCCAGCAGCTTGGACAGGCTCCTCTACAATCAGCCCCAGCATTTT. Translating gives CASSLDRLLYNQPQHF.